This T cell receptor beta chain emerged from a study of T cells in Graves' hyperthyroidism and ophthalmopathy (dated by TCRdb to between 2018 and 2021). Regarding the complete study: Peripheral blood was collected at initial diagnosis, before any treatment. To identify TCR V-J signatures that set the groups apart, the researchers used a discovery cohort of 95 to 100 patients, made up of some 41 with Graves' ophthalmopathy and 57 with stable Graves' hyperthyroidism. The study also compared thyroid tissue and blood T-cell repertoires from five or six Graves' hyperthyroidism patients. Prospective prediction of ophthalmopathy was tested in an independent validation cohort of under 20 hyperthyroidism patients and roughly 16 patients who later progressed to ophthalmopathy. The paper reports TCR Vbeta CDR3 sequencing of over 120 peripheral blood samples: approximately 41 ophthalmopathy, about 75 hyperthyroidism and some 17 progressor patients. For training and testing, the roughly 93 patients in the discovery cohort were randomly divided in a 7:3 ratio. After sampling, hyperthyroidism patients received methimazole starting at 30 mg daily, and ophthalmopathy patients received high-dose intravenous methylprednisolone.

TCR beta CDR3 regions were amplified from RNA transcripts. The first round of RT-PCR for the TCR CDR3 was performed with the HTBI primer set and the Qiagen OneStep RT-PCR kit. Libraries were constructed in a second round of multiplex PCR, after which size selection and purification were carried out. Libraries were sequenced paired-end with 100 bp reads on an Illumina HiSeq2000. On the authors' methods: SOAPnuke was used to process the raw data, removing reads that contained adapters or uncalled bases, had a mean Phred below 15, or lacked an exact match to the constant primer or identifier. COPE v1.2.5 was used to merge high-quality paired reads, and clonotypes were defined as unique nucleotide sequences. Clonotypes were aligned to IMGT TRBV, TRBD and TRBJ reference segments using MiTCR v1.1. The analysis was restricted to V-J combinations with a frequency above 0.0001, which together covered 99.2% of the repertoires. The TCS score was defined as the ratio of F50 (clonal expansion) to E x V (chaos), calculated using BLOSUM62-based TCRdist between CDR3 peptides within each V-J. Welch's t-statistics and random forest reduced just over 500 V-J features to some 14, which were used in a naive Bayes classifier (R e1071). TCRdb reprocessing: public reads trimmed at Q25 with fastp, clones called with MiXCR, in-frame beta chains kept. Rows matching on CDR3 protein sequence are summarized as one entry with the most common DNA and genes. The V and J calls, along with clone size, are taken from TCRdb and not from the paper's own processing. Across this sample there are about 160,000 distinct CDR3 sequences, with over 8% seen only once. Jointly, the top ten make up around 20% of the sample.

Hyperthyroidism patients were newly diagnosed, had a disease duration of under 2 months, and were aged 18 to 65 years. Exclusion was applied to patients with uncontrolled infections, other autoimmune diseases, pregnancy or lactation. Clinical symptoms, serum thyroxine and TRAb, thyroid ultrasound, and orbital computed tomography formed the basis for the diagnoses. Blood from progressor patients was drawn when they were first diagnosed with hyperthyroidism, before any ophthalmopathy symptoms appeared. Ficoll-Paque density gradient centrifugation was used to isolate PBMCs from around 9.1 ml of fresh peripheral blood. Patients classed as progressors first received a Graves' hyperthyroidism diagnosis and then went on to develop ophthalmopathy during follow-up. Total RNA was extracted using Trizol reagent, and RNA quality was assessed on an Agilent 2100 Bioanalyzer. For CDR1 and CDR2, the germline V gene lists SGHTA and FQGTGA. V drops 3 bases and J drops 8 bases, leaving 14 bases in between. The CDR3 runs 14 amino acids, cysteine and phenylalanine included. The read is trimmed to its CDR3 DNA, 42 bases read in frame from base 1.

What the study reported, not specific to this receptor: Sample size was not statistically predetermined, and investigators were not blinded to group allocation. Most expanded thyroid clonotypes (frequency above 0.001) were also detected in blood, a finding suggesting that blood repertoires may reflect thyroid immune responses. In validation, the model predicted progression to ophthalmopathy with approximately 71% sensitivity and 72.22% specificity, a median of around six months before onset. In cross-validation, a model built on a 13 V-J signature told ophthalmopathy apart from stable hyperthyroidism with about 90% sensitivity and 81% to 82% specificity, and in testing the same model reached 80%/75%.

In its sample, this clonotype was seen many times. The target of this receptor is not known. No clone much larger than this one lies a single base away; base qualities are absent. The clonotype originates from a woman in her late teens or twenties with Graves' hyperthyroidism that later progressed to Graves' ophthalmopathy. Rearrangement joined TRBV7-3 to TRBJ2-1; the D gene may be TRBD1 or TRBD2, since each aligns over 6 bases. Source material: blood. CDR3 protein: CASSFRGAVDEQFF. The bases are TGTGCCAGCAGCTTTAGGGGGGCTGTGGATGAGCAGTTCTTC.